This T cell receptor beta chain came from a study of CD8 T cells in ankylosing spondylitis. This clonotype was observed many times. The CDR3 length is 15 residues. The ends were cut back, 3 bases at V and 7 bases at J, with 15 bases in the middle. CDR1 and CDR2 (germline): MDHEN, SYDVKM. A single record per CDR3 protein comes from TCRdb applying MiXCR to the 5' RACE reads. The top ten clones hold around an eighth of a sample with about 130,000 distinct CDR3 sequences, about 7% of them seen once. This chain connects TRBV28 to TRBJ2-2; no firm D call. This clonotype originated in a female donor with ankylosing spondylitis or in good health (not recorded which). The sequencing sample was made of blood, either unsorted or a sorted T cell fraction (not recorded which). The CDR3 loop reads CASSFANKVGGELFF. The DNA for the CDR3 is TGTGCCAGCAGTTTCGCTAACAAGGTTGGCGGGGAGCTGTTTTTT.